Listed below are T cell receptor beta chains from one sample, sequenced in a study of shared clonotypes between healthy human individuals. Produced via immunoSEQ multiplex PCR; TCRdb's table is partial and in-frame only. The profile shows roughly 700,000 clones, approximately 74% of them singletons. The sequencing input was memory CD4+ T cells sorted from blood. Receptors originate from a woman aged 25 to 39 in good health. The CDR3 runs from the conserved cysteine through the conserved F or W. A D gene is named only where the DNA matches it firmly. Some rows have no size entry. The others give once, few or many, or a class for an expanded clone.

>-|TRBJ2-1|TRBD2|TRBV7-6
TGTGCCAGCAGTCAGACTAGCGGGACCTACAATGAGCAGTTCTTC
CASSQTSGTYNEQFF
>-|TRBJ1-4|-|TRBV7-2
TGTGCCAGCAGCACGGACAGCTCAACTAATGAAAAACTGTTTTTT
CASSTDSSTNEKLFF
>-|TRBJ2-1|-|TRBV5-1
TGCGCCAGCAGACCTGATAGCGTGAACAATGAGCAGTTCTTC
CASRPDSVNNEQFF
>-|TRBJ2-7|-|TRBV30
TGTGCCTGTTCCCCCGGGACCCTGCTCGAGCAGTACTTC
CACSPGTLLEQYF
>-|TRBJ1-2|TRBD1|TRBV18
TGTGCCAGCTCACCACGTCAGGGGGACTCCTTGGGAGGCTACACCTTC
CASSPRQGDSLGGYTF
>-|TRBJ1-4|-|TRBV6-1
TGTGCCAGCAGTGTAGGCAGGACTAATGAAAAACTGTTTTTT
CASSVGRTNEKLFF
>few|TRBJ1-3|-|TRBV28
TGTGCCAGCAGTCTCAGAAACACCATATATTTT
CASSLRNTIYF
>-|TRBJ2-5|-|TRBV10-3
TGTGCCATCAGTGGGGGTGGCGGGCCCAAAGAGACCCAGTACTTC
CAISGGGGPKETQYF
>-|TRBJ2-1|TRBD2|TRBV27
TGTGCCAGCAGTCCCCTAAAATTAGCGGGGCCCTCCTACAATGAGCAGTTCTTC
CASSPLKLAGPSYNEQFF
>-|TRBJ2-3|TRBD2|TRBV30
TGTGCCTGGAGTGAGGCGGGGGACCCTAGCACAGATACGCAGTATTTT
CAWSEAGDPSTDTQYF
>-|TRBJ1-1|-|TRBV27
TGTGCCAGCAGTTTATGGGGGTATAGGGGGAATACTGAAGCTTTCTTT
CASSLWGYRGNTEAFF
>-|TRBJ2-2|TRBD2|TRBV28
TGTGCCAGCAGTTTCGGGCTAGCGGGAGGGCCGGGCACCGGGGAGCTGTTTTTT
CASSFGLAGGPGTGELFF
>-|TRBJ2-2|-|TRBV2
TGTGCCAGCATGAGCAGCATGTTGAACACCGGGGAGCTGTTTTTT
CASMSSMLNTGELFF
>-|TRBJ2-1|-|TRBV27
TGTGCCAGCAGTCCGAGGGGGACTATTATGAATGAGCAGTTCTTC
CASSPRGTIMNEQFF
>-|TRBJ2-3|-|TRBV28
TGTGCCAGCAGTCCTCTTGCGGCAGATACGCAGTATTTT
CASSPLAADTQYF
>-|TRBJ2-7|-|TRBV6-1
TGTGCCAGCAGTCGCATAGCTCCCTTGGACGAGCAGTACTTC
CASSRIAPLDEQYF
>-|TRBJ1-3|-|TRBV5-1
TGCGCCAGCAGCTTAGACGGGTCCACAGGAAACACCATATATTTT
CASSLDGSTGNTIYF
>-|TRBJ1-1|-|TRBV21-1
TGTGCCAGCAGAGGCAGGGTTGCCACTGAAGCTTTCTTT
CASRGRVATEAFF
>-|TRBJ1-1|-|TRBV13
TGTGCCAGCAGCCCCCGTAACACTGAAGCTTTCTTT
CASSPRNTEAFF
>-|TRBJ2-2|-|TRBV11-2
TGTGCCAGCAGCTTTAACGTCGCCGGGAACACCGGGGAGCTGTTTTTT
CASSFNVAGNTGELFF
>-|TRBJ2-7|TRBD2|TRBV5-4
TGTGCCAGCAGCTTAATTAGCGGGACCGCCTACGAGCAGTACTTC
CASSLISGTAYEQYF
>-|TRBJ2-4|-|TRBV28
TGTGCCAGCAGTTCACCGGGCCATAAAAACATTCAGTACTTC
CASSSPGHKNIQYF
>-|TRBJ1-1|-|TRBV5-4
TGTGCCAGCAGCCAACAGACAGTGAACACTGAAGCTTTCTTT
CASSQQTVNTEAFF
>-|TRBJ2-4|-|TRBV11-1
TGTGCCAGCAGCGCCGTCGGGGGAAACATTCAGTACTTC
CASSAVGGNIQYF
>-|TRBJ2-7|TRBD1|TRBV27
TGTGCCAGTGGACAGGGGGCGACCTACGAGCAGTACTTC
CASGQGATYEQYF
>-|TRBJ1-2|-|TRBV19
TGTGCCAGTAGTGGGCGGCATCCCAACTATGGCTACACCTTC
CASSGRHPNYGYTF
>-|TRBJ2-7|TRBD2|TRBV5-7
TGTGCCAGCAGCTTGGAGAGTCTAGCGGGAGGGTTTTTGGGCGAGCAGTACTTC
CASSLESLAGGFLGEQYF
>once|TRBJ1-2|-|TRBV5-1
TGCGCCAGCAGCCGAGGGGACGTTATGGAGGGCTACACCTTC
CASSRGDVMEGYTF
>-|TRBJ1-3|-|TRBV7-9
TGTGCCAGCAGCTTAGCGACCCGAGGGGGTGGAAACACCATATATTTT
CASSLATRGGGNTIYF
>-|TRBJ2-7|-|TRBV2
TGTGCCAGCAGTGAGCGTCCTCGGGACGAGCAGTACTTC
CASSERPRDEQYF
>-|TRBJ2-3|-|TRBV21-1
TGTGCCAGCAGCAAGCCCCTAGCGGGAGGGAGCACAGATACGCAGTATTTT
CASSKPLAGGSTDTQYF
>-|TRBJ1-1|-|TRBV6-1
TGTGCCAGCAGGGGGGGGCTATTTAACACTGAAGCTTTCTTT
CASRGGLFNTEAFF
>-|TRBJ1-2|-|TRBV28
TGTGCCAGCAGTTTCCAGGCCAGGGGAGGGTACTACACCTTC
CASSFQARGGYYTF
>-|TRBJ2-7|TRBD2|TRBV9
TGTGCCAGCAGCGTGGCTAGCGGGGGATCCTACGAGCAGTACTTC
CASSVASGGSYEQYF
>few|TRBJ2-1|-|TRBV9
TGTGCCAGCAGCGTAGAGGGCCCCTACAATGAGCAGTTCTTC
CASSVEGPYNEQFF
>many|TRBJ2-7|-|TRBV19
TGTGCCAGTAGTTCAGATCTCCCACCGTACGAGCAGTACTTC
CASSSDLPPYEQYF
>-|TRBJ2-3|-|TRBV15
TGTGCCACCAGCAGAGAGCGTACGCAGTATTTT
CATSRERTQYF
>once|TRBJ2-1|TRBD2|TRBV19
TGTGCCAGTCAGACTAGCACGAGCTCCTACAATGAGCAGTTCTTC
CASQTSTSSYNEQFF
>-|TRBJ2-3|-|TRBV5-1
TGCGCCAGCAGCTTAGCAACCATAAGCACAGATACGCAGTATTTT
CASSLATISTDTQYF
>-|TRBJ2-3|TRBD2|TRBV10-2
TGCGCCAGCTATGGTTGGGCGGGAGGGCCTACAGATACGCAGTATTTT
CASYGWAGGPTDTQYF
>-|TRBJ1-5|-|TRBV5-6
TGTGCCAGCAGCTCGGACGGGTTCAATCAGCCCCAGCATTTT
CASSSDGFNQPQHF
>few|TRBJ2-5|-|TRBV5-4
TGTGCCAGCAGCCCCCGGTCTGGGACCCAAGAGACCCAGTACTTC
CASSPRSGTQETQYF
>many|TRBJ1-5|-|TRBV5-1
TGCGCCAGCAGCTTAGGTCTGGATCAGCCCCAGCATTTT
CASSLGLDQPQHF
>-|TRBJ2-2|-|TRBV11-2
TGTGCCAGCAGCTTAGGACGTGCCTTGAACACCGGGGAGCTGTTTTTT
CASSLGRALNTGELFF
>-|TRBJ1-2|TRBD1|TRBV27
TGTGCCAGCAGCCTCAGACAGGGGGCAACTGGCTACACCTTC
CASSLRQGATGYTF
>-|TRBJ1-2|TRBD1|TRBV19
TGTGCCAGTAGGGACAGGACTTTCTATGGCTACACCTTC
CASRDRTFYGYTF
>-|TRBJ2-7|-|TRBV18
TGTGCCAGCTCACCACCATACACAGGTAGCGAGCAGTACTTC
CASSPPYTGSEQYF
>-|TRBJ2-7|TRBD1|TRBV11-3
TGTGCCAGCAGCTCAATCCTGACAGGGGGTACCTACGAGCAGTACTTC
CASSSILTGGTYEQYF
>-|TRBJ2-3|-|TRBV19
TGTGCCAGTAGTATACGCGGATCTAGCACAGATACGCAGTATTTT
CASSIRGSSTDTQYF
>-|TRBJ2-3|-|TRBV28
TGTGCCAGCAGTACGCCCGTTGGGCCCCGACGTAAGACAGATACGCAGTATTTT
CASSTPVGPRRKTDTQYF
>-|TRBJ2-3|-|TRBV5-1
TGCGCCAGCCGAACCCCCGGGATTAGAGGCCTCGGTGGGCAGTATTTT
CASRTPGIRGLGGQYF
>-|TRBJ2-5|-|TRBV6-5
TGTGCCAGCAGCTTGAGCGGGTCGGTCTCTCAGACCCAGTACTTC
CASSLSGSVSQTQYF